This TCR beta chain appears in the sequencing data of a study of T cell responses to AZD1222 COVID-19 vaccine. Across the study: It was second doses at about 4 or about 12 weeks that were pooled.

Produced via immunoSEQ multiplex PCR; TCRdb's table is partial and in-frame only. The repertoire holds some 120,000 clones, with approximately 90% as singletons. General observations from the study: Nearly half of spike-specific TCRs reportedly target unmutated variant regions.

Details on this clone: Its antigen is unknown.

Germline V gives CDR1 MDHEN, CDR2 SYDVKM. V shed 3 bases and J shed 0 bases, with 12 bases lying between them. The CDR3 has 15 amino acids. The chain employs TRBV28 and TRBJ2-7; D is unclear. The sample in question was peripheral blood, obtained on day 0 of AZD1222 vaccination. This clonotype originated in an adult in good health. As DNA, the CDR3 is TGTGCCAGCAGTTTCATGGCATCGAGCTCCTACGAGCAGTACTTC. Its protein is CASSFMASSSYEQYF.